The T cell receptor (beta chain) described here comes from a study of T cell repertoires in ileal Crohn's disease. Across the study: At surgery, about 34% of patients smoked, with median disease duration 7.9 years. Postoperative therapy was given to about half: 11 thiopurines, some 18 anti-TNF agents. Whole-study results and caveats: Compared with CD4 T cells, sorted CD8 cells carried more expanded clones. Active smokers at surgery had more clonal expansions than non-smokers.

A word on this clone: Its specificity is unknown.

Germline lookup yields CDR1 KGHSH and CDR2 LQKENI. Trimming took 2 bases from V and 6 from J, leaving 5 bases between them. CDR3 length equals 11 residues. Time point noted: proximal margin of the surgical specimen (macroscopically non-inflamed). Sequencing used immunoSEQ multiplex PCR; TCRdb keeps in-frame clones, though not all of them. The repertoire holds some 5,600 clones, with about nine tenths as singletons. J is TRBJ2-7 and V is TRBV18; D gene uncertain. Sequenced sample: ileal tissue. The source of this sequence is an adult with Crohn's disease. The CDR3 sequence is CASSPSGEQYF. CDR3 in DNA: TGTGCCAGCTCACCAAGTGGCGAGCAGTACTTC.